This T cell receptor (beta chain) was obtained from a study of blood T cell repertoires in COVID-19. Study at large: PBMCs, B-cell-depleted T cells, or T cells provided the cDNA or gDNA that made up the material.

This clone was counted ten times or more. The CDR3 spans 14 residues. The V and J ends lost 5 bases and 6 bases respectively, with 11 bases between them. Germline V gene sequence: CDR1 SNHLY, CDR2 FYNNEI. Authors' processing steps: Reference gene primer amplification in the assay estimated nucleated cell counts. Data came from immunoSEQ multiplex PCR; TCRdb stores just in-frame clones and leaves some out. The DNA gave D and trimming, while V, J and clone size come from that table. The sample shows under 200,000 clones, about four fifths of them seen only once. The rearrangement links TRBV2 to TRBJ1-6; D unclear. The sequenced sample consisted of peripheral blood. This TCR came from a man in his 70s with active or convalescent COVID-19. The CDR3 DNA reads as TGTGCCAGCAGTCCCCGGAGCAGTAATTCACCCCTCCACTTT. Translated: CASSPRSSNSPLHF.